The clone carrying this TCR gamma chain was detected only a few times. TCRdb ran CATT on the RT-PCR reads. Of 1,700 or so gamma-chain clones in the sample, less than 3.5% are singletons; the top ten hold approximately 28%. The data were taken from a study of gamma-delta T cells after stem cell transplantation. The CDR3 has 18 residues. J was trimmed by 7 bases and V by 0 bases; bases with no gene match: 9. Germline V gene data show CDR1 as GITISATS and CDR2 as ISYDGTV (reference sequence). The sequenced sample was gamma-delta T cells. The TCR sequence derives from a human donor. It is not recorded whose cells these are; they may come from a transplant donor. This chain links TRGV9 with TRGJP. CDR3 region: CALWEVHGRELGKKIKVF. The CDR3 region has the DNA TGTGCCTTGTGGGAGGTGCACGGTCGGGAGTTGGGCAAAAAAATCAAGGTATTT.